The 5 T cell receptor beta chains reported below all come from one sample, sequenced in a study of shared clonotypes between healthy human individuals. TCRdb keeps only in-frame clones here, not all; method: immunoSEQ multiplex PCR. The sample contains more than 2 million clones, about 94% of which appear only once. Naive CD8 populations comprised CD45RO-negative cells positively selected for CCR7, excluding terminally differentiated effector memory CD45RA+ cells. The sample taken for sequencing was naive CD8+ T cells sorted from blood. The receptor source for this set is a man between 18 and 29 years old in good health.

The genes are TRBV14 and TRBJ1-5, with D hard to call. The V gene's germline CDR1 is SGHDN and CDR2 FVKESK. CDR3 size: 12 residues. Trimming took off 2 bases at V and 1 base at J, with 0 bases between the two ends. The DNA for the CDR3 is TGTGCCAGCAGCCAAAGCAATCAGCCCCAGCATTTT. It translates to CASSQSNQPQHF.

Note on this clone: At the DNA level, this CDR3 is encoded by other sequences in the same sample as well. The CDR3 DNA reads as TGCGCCAGCAGCCAAGACCGCGGGAGGGGGAACACCATATATTTT. Protein product: CASSQDRGRGNTIYF. This chain uses TRBV4-1 with TRBJ1-3, with a tentative D call TRBD1 (6 bases). The V gene's germline CDR1 is MGHRA and CDR2 YSYEKL. The CDR3 runs to 15 residues. Trimming removed 0 bases at V and 7 bases at J, with 13 bases between.

This clone came up once. The rearrangement uses TRBV5-8 and TRBJ1-6; D unclear. With 0 bases removed from V and 7 bases from J, the gap between germline ends came to 11 bases. Germline values: CDR1 SGHTS, CDR2 YDEGEE. The CDR3 is made up of 15 amino acids. CDR3 loop: CASSLGRWGNSPLHF. CDR3 nucleotides: TGTGCCAGCAGCTTGGGCCGGTGGGGAAATTCACCCCTCCACTTT.

The chain carries TRBV19 and TRBJ1-6; 7 bases agree with TRBD1. V shed 3 bases, J shed 10 bases, and the junction held 24 bases outside the gene matches. From germline, CDR1 is LNHDA and CDR2 SQIVND (reference sequence). This CDR3 region has 20 residues. This CDR3 reads CASSITLGTHAGTVKSPLHF. CDR3 nucleotide sequence: TGTGCCAGTAGTATTACCCTCGGAACTCATGCCGGGACAGTCAAATCACCCCTCCACTTT.

The chain joins TRBV7-9 to TRBJ2-7; TRBD2 agrees at 7 bases. The CDR3 runs 14 residues. Germline V gene sequence: CDR1 SEHNR, CDR2 FQNEAQ (reference sequence). V gave up 6 bases and J gave up 2 bases; unmatched junction bases: 7. The CDR3, as DNA: TGTGCCAGCAGTGCGCGGGGGAACCCCTACGAGCAGTACTTC. It codes for CASSARGNPYEQYF.